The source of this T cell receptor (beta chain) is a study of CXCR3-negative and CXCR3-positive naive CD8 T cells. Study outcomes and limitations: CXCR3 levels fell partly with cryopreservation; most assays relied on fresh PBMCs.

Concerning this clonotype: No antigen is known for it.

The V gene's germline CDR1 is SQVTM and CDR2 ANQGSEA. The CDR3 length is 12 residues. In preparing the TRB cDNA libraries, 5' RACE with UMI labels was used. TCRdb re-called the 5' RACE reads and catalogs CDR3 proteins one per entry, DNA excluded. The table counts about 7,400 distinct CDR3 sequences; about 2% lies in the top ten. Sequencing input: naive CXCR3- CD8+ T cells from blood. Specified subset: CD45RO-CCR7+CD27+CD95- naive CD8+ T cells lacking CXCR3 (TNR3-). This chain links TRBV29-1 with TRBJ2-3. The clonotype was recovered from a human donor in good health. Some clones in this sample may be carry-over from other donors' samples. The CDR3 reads CSVEKGSDTQYF.